What follows is one TCR beta chain and its context. The method was immunoSEQ multiplex PCR; TCRdb's version includes in-frame clones alone and lacks a portion of them. The profile shows 110,000 or so clones, approximately 87% of them singletons. This sample was included in a study of blood T cell repertoires in COVID-19. Study in general: Sites in the United States, Italy and Spain provided acute and convalescent COVID-19 samples. T cells, B-cell-depleted T cells, or PBMCs provided the cDNA or gDNA that served as material.

This CDR3 region has 15 residues. V was cut by 5 bases and J by 2 bases, with 15 bases left in between. The germline gives CDR1 SGHTA, CDR2 FQGTGA. The sequencing sample was made of peripheral blood. V gene TRBV7-3 combines with J gene TRBJ2-5, with a tentative D call TRBD1 (5 bases). The clonotype comes from a man aged 65-85 years who had recovered from COVID-19. The CDR3 DNA is TGTGCCAGCAGCCCGGTGGGGCACTCACAAGAGACCCAGTACTTC. Protein sequence: CASSPVGHSQETQYF.